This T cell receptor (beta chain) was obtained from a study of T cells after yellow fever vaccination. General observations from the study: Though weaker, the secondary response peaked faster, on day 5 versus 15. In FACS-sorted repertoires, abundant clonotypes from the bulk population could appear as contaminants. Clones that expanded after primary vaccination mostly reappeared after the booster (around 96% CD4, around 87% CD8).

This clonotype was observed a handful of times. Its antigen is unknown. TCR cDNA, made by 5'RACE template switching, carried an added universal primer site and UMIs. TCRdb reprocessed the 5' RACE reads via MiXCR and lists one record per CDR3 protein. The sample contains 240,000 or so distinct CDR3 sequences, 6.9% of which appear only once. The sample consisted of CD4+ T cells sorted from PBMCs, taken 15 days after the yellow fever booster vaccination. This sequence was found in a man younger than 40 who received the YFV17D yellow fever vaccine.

The CDR3: CSAKGTPGGGDEQFF. CDR3 nucleotides: TGCAGTGCCAAAGGGACACCTGGCGGAGGTGATGAGCAGTTCTTC. This chain uses TRBV20-1 with TRBJ2-1, with TRBD1 as a possible D gene (6 bases). Germline V gene sequence: CDR1 DFQATT, CDR2 SNEGSKA (reference sequence). V dropped 6 bases and J dropped 8 bases, with 23 bases sitting between them. The CDR3 length is 15 residues.